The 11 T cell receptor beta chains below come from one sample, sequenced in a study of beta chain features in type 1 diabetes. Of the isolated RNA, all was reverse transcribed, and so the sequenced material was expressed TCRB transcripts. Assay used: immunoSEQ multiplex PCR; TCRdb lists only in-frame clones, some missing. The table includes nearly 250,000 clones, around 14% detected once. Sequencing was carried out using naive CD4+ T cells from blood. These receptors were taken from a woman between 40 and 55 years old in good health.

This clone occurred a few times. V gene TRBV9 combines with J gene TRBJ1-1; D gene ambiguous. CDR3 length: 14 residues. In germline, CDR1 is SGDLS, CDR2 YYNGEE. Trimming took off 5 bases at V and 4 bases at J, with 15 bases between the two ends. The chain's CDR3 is CASRAGRVGTEAFF. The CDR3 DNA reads TGTGCCAGCAGAGCCGGGAGGGTGGGCACTGAAGCTTTCTTT.

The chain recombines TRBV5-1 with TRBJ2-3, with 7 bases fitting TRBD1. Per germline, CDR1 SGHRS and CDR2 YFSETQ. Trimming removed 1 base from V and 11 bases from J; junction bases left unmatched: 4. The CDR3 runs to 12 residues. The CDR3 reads CASSLTGEMQYF. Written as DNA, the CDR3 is TGCGCCAGCAGCTTGACAGGGGAAATGCAGTATTTT.

The CDR3 nucleotides read TGCGCCAGCAGGGAGGGGACAGGGGCAATGAACACTGAAGCTTTCTTT. Encoded protein: CASREGTGAMNTEAFF. The chain uses TRBV5-1 and TRBJ1-1; 10 nucleotides align to TRBD1. Germline V gene data show CDR1 as SGHRS and CDR2 as YFSETQ. This CDR3 has 16 amino acids. J lost 0 bases, V lost 5 bases, and 7 bases had no gene match.

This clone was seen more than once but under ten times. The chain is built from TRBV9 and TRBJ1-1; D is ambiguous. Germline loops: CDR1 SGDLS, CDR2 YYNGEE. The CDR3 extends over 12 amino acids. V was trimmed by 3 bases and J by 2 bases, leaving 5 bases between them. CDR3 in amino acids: CASSDINTEAFF. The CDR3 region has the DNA TGTGCCAGCAGCGACATCAACACTGAAGCTTTCTTT.

CDR3 sequence reads: CASSFRGAGQETQYF. The CDR3 region has the DNA TGTGCCAGCAGCTTTAGAGGAGCGGGGCAGGAGACCCAGTACTTC. The gene calls are TRBV7-6 and TRBJ2-5; 7 bases match TRBD2. This CDR3 is built from 15 residues. Germline V lookup: CDR1 SGHVS, CDR2 FNYEAQ. With 3 bases clipped from V and 5 bases from J, the junction kept 9 bases outside the gene matches.

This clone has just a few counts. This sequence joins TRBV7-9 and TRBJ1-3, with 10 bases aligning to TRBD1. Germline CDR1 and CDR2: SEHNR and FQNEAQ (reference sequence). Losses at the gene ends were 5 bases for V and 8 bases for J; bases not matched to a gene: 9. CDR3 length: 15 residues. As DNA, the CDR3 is TGTGCCAGCAGCACGGACAGGGGGGTTACCTACACCATATATTTT. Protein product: CASSTDRGVTYTIYF.

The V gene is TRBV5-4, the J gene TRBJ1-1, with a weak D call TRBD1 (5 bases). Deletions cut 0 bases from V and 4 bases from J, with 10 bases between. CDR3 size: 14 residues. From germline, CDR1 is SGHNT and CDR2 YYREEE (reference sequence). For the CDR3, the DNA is TGTGCCAGCAGCTTGGCGACAGTAGGCACTGAAGCTTTCTTT. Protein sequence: CASSLATVGTEAFF.

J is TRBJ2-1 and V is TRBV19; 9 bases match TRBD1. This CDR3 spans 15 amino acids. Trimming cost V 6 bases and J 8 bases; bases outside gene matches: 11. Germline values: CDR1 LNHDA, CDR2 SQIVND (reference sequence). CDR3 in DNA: TGTGCCAGTAGACCCGGGACAGGGTTTTGGTATGAGCAGTTCTTC. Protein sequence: CASRPGTGFWYEQFF.

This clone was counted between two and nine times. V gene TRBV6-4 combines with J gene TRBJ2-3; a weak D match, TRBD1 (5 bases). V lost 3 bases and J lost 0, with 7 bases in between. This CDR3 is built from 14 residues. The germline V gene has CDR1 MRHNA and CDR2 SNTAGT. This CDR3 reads CASSDQGSTDTQYF. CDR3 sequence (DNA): TGTGCCAGCAGTGATCAGGGTAGCACAGATACGCAGTATTTT.

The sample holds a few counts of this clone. The CDR3 DNA follows: TGTGCCAGCAGCCCAGGACAGGGAAGCACAGATACGCAGTATTTT. Translation: CASSPGQGSTDTQYF. The chain recombines TRBV7-6 with TRBJ2-3, with 8 bases matching TRBD1. Trimming cost V 5 bases and J 0 bases; bases outside gene matches: 4. The V gene's germline CDR1 is SGHVS and CDR2 FNYEAQ. There are 15 residues in the CDR3.

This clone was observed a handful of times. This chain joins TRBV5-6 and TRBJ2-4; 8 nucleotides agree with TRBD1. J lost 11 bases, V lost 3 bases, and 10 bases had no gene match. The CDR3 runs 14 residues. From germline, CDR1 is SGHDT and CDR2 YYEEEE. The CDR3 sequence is CASSSTRQGLVQYF. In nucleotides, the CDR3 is TGTGCCAGCAGCTCCACCAGACAGGGGCTGGTTCAGTACTTC.